The T cell receptor beta chain under discussion was sequenced for a study of blood T cell repertoires in COVID-19. Looking at the study overall: Donors in the United States, Italy and Spain gave samples during acute or convalescent COVID-19. PBMCs, B-cell-depleted T cells, or T cells were the source of the cDNA or gDNA that made up the material.

Authors' methods: Amplifying reference gene primers gave estimates of nucleated cell counts. Sequencing used immunoSEQ multiplex PCR; TCRdb keeps in-frame clones, though not all of them. V, J and clone size were drawn from that table, and D and trimming were deduced from the DNA. The sample yields about 300,000 clones, just under 90% seen once. Seattle cases were enrolled at active infection and followed longitudinally. This CDR3 has 14 residues. Germline V gene data show CDR1 as LNHDA and CDR2 as SQIVND (reference sequence). Trimming removed 1 base at V and 2 bases at J, with 5 bases between. The clonotype originates from a woman aged 25-40 years with COVID-19, enrolled during active disease. The source material was peripheral blood. The chain is built from TRBV19 and TRBJ2-2; D gene uncertain. CDR3 loop: CASSIGGNTGELFF. CDR3 nucleotide sequence: TGTGCCAGTAGTATAGGCGGTAACACCGGGGAGCTGTTTTTT. The full variable domain, with the rest looked up from reference TRBV19 and TRBJ2-2, is DGGITQSPKYLFRKEGQNVTLSCEQNLNHDAMYWYRQDPGQGLRLIYYSQIVNDFQKGDIAEGYSVSREKKESFPLTVTSAQKNPTAFYLCASSIGGNTGELFFGEGSRLTVL.